The clone carrying this T cell receptor (beta chain) has just a few counts. This entry belongs to a study of identical twins. TCRdb reprocessed the 5' RACE reads with MiXCR, giving one entry per CDR3 protein. This table holds approximately 210,000 distinct CDR3 sequences, 6.5% found once. This sample was also put to use in a study of T cells expressing NK-cell markers. That report notes: Specificity for HCMV among expanded NKG2C+ T cell clones was not established.

The sequenced sample was CD8+ T cells sorted from blood. The TCR was taken from a woman aged 18 to 35 in good health.

CDR3 loop: CASSLSDRGYEQYF. The CDR3 bases are TGTGCCAGCAGCTTAAGTGACAGGGGCTACGAGCAGTACTTC. The chain recombines TRBV7-9 with TRBJ2-7; 8 nucleotides match TRBD1. Per germline, CDR1 SEHNR and CDR2 FQNEAQ (reference sequence). This CDR3 contains 14 residues. J gave up 3 bases and V 2 bases, and 3 bases lay outside the gene matches.